This T cell receptor (beta chain) stems from a study of response to subunit inactivated influenza vaccine. Germline V gives CDR1 SGHTA, CDR2 FQGNSA. The CDR3 has 16 residues. The germline V and J ends were trimmed by 5 bases and 4 bases, with 19 bases remaining between them. Each CDR3 protein gets one entry after TCRdb re-called the RT-PCR reads with MiXCR. The sample lists hundreds of thousands of distinct CDR3 sequences; 12% to 15% were seen once. This clonotype occurred many times. This chain joins TRBV7-2 and TRBJ2-3, with a weak D call TRBD2 (7 bases). This specimen consisted of PBMCs from blood, obtained 14 days before vaccination. This receptor was identified in a man aged 45 to 65 who received an inactivated influenza vaccine. The CDR3 DNA reads as TGTGCCAGCAGCCTTCAAATAGGGGGGGCGTCAGATACGCAGTATTTT. Its protein product is CASSLQIGGASDTQYF.